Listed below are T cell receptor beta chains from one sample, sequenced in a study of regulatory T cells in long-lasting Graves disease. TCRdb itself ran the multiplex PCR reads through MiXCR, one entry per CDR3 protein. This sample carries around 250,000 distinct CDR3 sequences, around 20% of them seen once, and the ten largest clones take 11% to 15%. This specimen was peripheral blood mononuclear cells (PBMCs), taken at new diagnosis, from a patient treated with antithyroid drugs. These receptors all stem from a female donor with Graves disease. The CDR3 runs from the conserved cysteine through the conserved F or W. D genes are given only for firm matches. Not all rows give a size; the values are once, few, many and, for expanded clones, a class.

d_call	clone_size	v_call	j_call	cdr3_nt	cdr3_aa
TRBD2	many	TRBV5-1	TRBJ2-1	TGCGCCAGCAGCGTGAACGGGGGGGCGGAGAATGAGCAGTTCTTC	CASSVNGGAENEQFF
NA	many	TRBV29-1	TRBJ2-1	TGCAGCGTTGAAGTTGTCTATGAGCAGTTCTTC	CSVEVVYEQFF
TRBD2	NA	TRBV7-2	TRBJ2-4	TGTGCCAGCACCCCGGGGGGTAGCGGGAGAAAGGCCAAAAACACTCAGTACTTC	CASTPGGSGRKAKNTQYF
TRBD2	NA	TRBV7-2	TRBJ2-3	TGTGCCAGCAGCTTAGGATGGCGCGGGGGGGCTCTAGCAGATACGCAGTATTTT	CASSLGWRGGALADTQYF
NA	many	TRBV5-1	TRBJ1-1	TGCGCCAGCAGCGTGGACACAGGGACGGGCACTGAAGCTTTCTTT	CASSVDTGTGTEAFF
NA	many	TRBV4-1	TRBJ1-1	TGCGCCAGCAGCCAGGGGCGGGGGGTCTCCAGCACTGAAGCTTTCTTT	CASSQGRGVSSTEAFF
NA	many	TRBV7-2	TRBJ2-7	TGCGCCAGCAGCCAAGATTGGTACGAGCAGTACTTC	CASSQDWYEQYF
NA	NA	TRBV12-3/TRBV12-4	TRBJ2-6	TGTGCCAGCGGTATATCTGGGGCCAACGTCCTGACTTTC	CASGISGANVLTF
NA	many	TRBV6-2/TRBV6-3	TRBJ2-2	TGTGCCAGCAGTTACGTTTACACCGGGGAGCTGTTTTTT	CASSYVYTGELFF
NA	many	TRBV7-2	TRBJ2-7	TGTGCCAGCAGTCGAAGACCCTTCATCGACGAGCAGTACTTC	CASSRRPFIDEQYF
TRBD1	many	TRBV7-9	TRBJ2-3	TGTGCCAGCAGCTCCAGGACAGGGCGCACAGATACGCAGTATTTT	CASSSRTGRTDTQYF
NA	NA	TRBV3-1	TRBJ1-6	TGTGCCAGCAGCCGGGGCGGGGTGGGTAATTCACCCCTCCACTTT	CASSRGGVGNSPLHF
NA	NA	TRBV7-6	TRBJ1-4	TGTGCCAGCAGCTTATCGGATTTTGAAAAACTGTTTTTT	CASSLSDFEKLFF
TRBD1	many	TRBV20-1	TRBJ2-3	TGCAGTGCTAGAGCCGAGGACAGGGGCACAGATACGCAGTATTTT	CSARAEDRGTDTQYF